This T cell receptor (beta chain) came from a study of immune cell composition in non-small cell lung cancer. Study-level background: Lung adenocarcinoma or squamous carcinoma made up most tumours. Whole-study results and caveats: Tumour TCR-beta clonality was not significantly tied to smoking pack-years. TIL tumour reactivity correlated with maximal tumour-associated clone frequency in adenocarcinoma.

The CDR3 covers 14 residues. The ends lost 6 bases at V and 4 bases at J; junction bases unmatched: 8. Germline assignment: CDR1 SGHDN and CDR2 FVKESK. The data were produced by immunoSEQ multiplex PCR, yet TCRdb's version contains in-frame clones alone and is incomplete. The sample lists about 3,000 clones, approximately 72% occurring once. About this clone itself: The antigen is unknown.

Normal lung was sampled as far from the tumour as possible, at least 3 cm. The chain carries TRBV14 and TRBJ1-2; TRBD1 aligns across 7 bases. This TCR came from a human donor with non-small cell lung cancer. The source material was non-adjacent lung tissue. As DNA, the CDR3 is TGTGCCAGCAGGCCGTCCGGGACAGCCTATGGCTACACCTTC. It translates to CASRPSGTAYGYTF.